This T cell receptor (beta chain) was identified during a study of blood T cell repertoires in COVID-19. In the study overall: Collection of acute and convalescent COVID-19 samples took place in the United States, Italy and Spain. From T cells, B-cell-depleted T cells, or PBMCs came the material, which was cDNA or gDNA.

Clones were sequenced by immunoSEQ multiplex PCR, and TCRdb holds only the in-frame ones, with some missing. The sample consists of under 250,000 clones, over 65% of them appearing once. Participants had their cohort set by participant-reported clinical history. Donors in Cohort 3 who had recovered were those with two negative PCRs, healthcare professional clearance, or resolution of their symptoms. Sequenced sample: PBMCs or T cells enriched from blood (not recorded which). The receptor's source is a woman aged 55-75 years who had recovered from COVID-19.

The CDR3 DNA follows: TGTGCCAGCAGCGTAGTAGGGACAGGTAACAATGAGCAGTTCTTC. This translates into CASSVVGTGNNEQFF. The rearrangement joins TRBV9 to TRBJ2-1; 8 nucleotides match TRBD1. There are 15 residues in the CDR3. Germline CDR1 is SGDLS and CDR2 is YYNGEE. V lost 0 bases, J lost 5 bases, and 4 bases stayed unmatched.